A selection of T cell receptor beta chains follows, all from one sample in a study of OX40 agonist ivuxolimab in advanced cancers. Using immunoSEQ multiplex PCR, the repertoire was profiled, and TCRdb retains in-frame clones only, with some absent. The data hold more than 25,000 clones, with around 80% observed a single time. The sequences come from CD4+ or CD8+ T cells sorted from blood, collected in a trial of the OX40 agonist ivuxolimab. The receptors here all came from an adult with an advanced solid tumor such as melanoma, head and neck, liver or kidney cancer. The CDR3 runs from the conserved cysteine through the conserved F or W. The order of the fields is V gene, D gene, J gene, clone size, CDR3 DNA, CDR3 protein. A D gene is named only where the DNA matches it firmly. Clone size is given for some rows only: seen once, a few or many times, or a class if the clone is expanded.

>TRBV6-1|-|TRBJ2-6|-
TGTGCCAGCAGGAATACAGCTTCTGGGGCCAACGTCCTGACTTTC
CASRNTASGANVLTF
>TRBV29-1|-|TRBJ2-7|-
TGCAGCGTTGAAGCGCCTGACGGAGCCTACGAGCAGTACTTC
CSVEAPDGAYEQYF
>TRBV27|-|TRBJ1-2|-
TGTGCCAGCAGTGTACAGGCTAACTATGGCTACACCTTC
CASSVQANYGYTF
>TRBV19|-|TRBJ1-2|-
TGTGCCAGTAGGACTATCGGCCGAAGCGAGACCGTCAGCTATGGCTACACCTTC
CASRTIGRSETVSYGYTF
>TRBV7-3|-|TRBJ2-1|once
TGTGCCAGCAGCTTAGATTGGGGTCCCTACAATGAGCAGTTCTTC
CASSLDWGPYNEQFF
>TRBV29-1|-|TRBJ2-1|-
TGCAGCGTTGATTTGGTCAAAGGGAACAATGAGCAGTTCTTC
CSVDLVKGNNEQFF
>TRBV4-2|-|TRBJ1-2|-
TGTGCCAGCAGCCAAGAACCCAGGGATCAAGAGGATGGCTACACCTTC
CASSQEPRDQEDGYTF
>TRBV28|-|TRBJ2-3|-
TGTGCCAGCAGTCTATGGACAGATTCCTCCACAGATACGCAGTATTTT
CASSLWTDSSTDTQYF
>TRBV7-6|-|TRBJ2-1|-
TGTGCCAGCAGCTATTGGCGGTCGAGCTCCTACAATGAGCAGTTCTTC
CASSYWRSSSYNEQFF
>TRBV9|TRBD2|TRBJ2-1|-
TGTGCCAGCAGCACCCGTTGGGTAGCGGGACTAAATGAGCAGTTCTTC
CASSTRWVAGLNEQFF
>TRBV19|-|TRBJ1-1|-
TGTGCCAGTATACGAAAACCTGGGGCTGAAGCTTTCTTT
CASIRKPGAEAFF
>TRBV6-1|-|TRBJ2-1|-
TGTGCCAGCAGTGAATGGACTGGTGGCTCCTACAATGAGCAGTTCTTC
CASSEWTGGSYNEQFF
>TRBV29-1|TRBD2|TRBJ2-1|-
TGCAGCGGGGAGGGAGACTCCTACAATGAGCAGTTCTTC
CSGEGDSYNEQFF
>TRBV10-3|-|TRBJ2-1|-
TGTGCCATCAGTGAAGTGGGTCATGAGCAGTTCTTC
CAISEVGHEQFF
>TRBV9|-|TRBJ2-7|-
TGTGCCAGCAGCGTAGGGGGATCTGGTTCCTACGAGCAGTACTTC
CASSVGGSGSYEQYF
>TRBV19|-|TRBJ1-6|once
TGTGCCAGTATGGGGCCCACGAGCTCCTATAATTCACCCCTCCACTTT
CASMGPTSSYNSPLHF
>TRBV5-8|-|TRBJ1-2|-
TGTGCCAGCAGCTTCAGGGAGCGTGGCTACACCTTC
CASSFRERGYTF
>TRBV5-6|TRBD1|TRBJ1-2|-
TGTGCCAGCAGCTTCGGGACAGCCTTTGGCTACACCTTC
CASSFGTAFGYTF
>TRBV6-5|TRBD1|TRBJ2-2|-
TGTGCCAGCAAATATTACAGGGGTAACACCGGGGAGCTGTTTTTT
CASKYYRGNTGELFF
>TRBV2|TRBD1|TRBJ1-5|-
TGTGCCAGCAGTGAAGGGACGACAGGGGCCCAGCCCCAGCATTTT
CASSEGTTGAQPQHF
>TRBV19|-|TRBJ1-1|medium-sized
TGTGCCAGTAGTATTGGTTTGGCCCTTCGGAACACTGAAGCTTTCTTT
CASSIGLALRNTEAFF
>TRBV19|-|TRBJ2-7|-
TGTGCCAGTAGTATCGTTGCGGACATCCTGTACGAGCAGTACTTC
CASSIVADILYEQYF
>TRBV11-2|-|TRBJ2-3|once
TGTGCCAGCAGCTTAGAGGCCAACACAGATACGCAGTATTTT
CASSLEANTDTQYF
>TRBV30|-|TRBJ2-7|-
TGTGCCTGGAGTGACAGGACTTCCTACGAGCAGTACTTC
CAWSDRTSYEQYF
>TRBV6-6|-|TRBJ1-1|-
TGTGCCAGCAGGCTAAACACTGAAGCTTTCTTT
CASRLNTEAFF
>TRBV28|TRBD2|TRBJ2-5|-
TGTGCCAGCAGTCCGCGACTAGCAGCGGAGACCCAGTACTTC
CASSPRLAAETQYF
>TRBV7-3|TRBD2|TRBJ2-7|few
TGTGCCAGCAGCTTGGGAGCGGGAGCCTACGAGCAGTACTTC
CASSLGAGAYEQYF
>TRBV7-3|TRBD2|TRBJ2-7|once
TGTGCCAGCAGCTTAACTAGCGGGAGCTCCTACGAGCAGTACTTC
CASSLTSGSSYEQYF
>TRBV9|-|TRBJ2-1|-
TGTGCCAGCAGCGGGCGGGGCCCGCACTATGAGCAGTTCTTC
CASSGRGPHYEQFF
>TRBV7-3|-|TRBJ1-6|-
TGTGCCAGCGGTCTGGGGGGTGAGAGGAATTCACCCCTCCACTTT
CASGLGGERNSPLHF
>TRBV2|-|TRBJ2-3|-
TGTGCCAGCAGTGAAGGGCTAGCCTTTAGCACAGATACGCAGTATTTT
CASSEGLAFSTDTQYF
>TRBV30|-|TRBJ2-5|-
TGTGCCTGGAGTTCAGGATTTCAAGAGACCCAGTACTTC
CAWSSGFQETQYF
>TRBV7-8|TRBD2|TRBJ2-1|once
TGTGCCAGCAGCATAGACCCGGGACTAGCGGTCGGGGAGCAGTTCTTC
CASSIDPGLAVGEQFF
>TRBV4-1|-|TRBJ2-3|-
TGCGCCAGCAGCCAAGTACGAGGGGGATTCATCCCAGATACGCAGTATTTT
CASSQVRGGFIPDTQYF
>TRBV6-5|TRBD1|TRBJ2-7|-
TGTGCCAGCAGGTATGGACAGGGGGCCTGCGAGCAGTACTTC
CASRYGQGACEQYF
>TRBV9|-|TRBJ1-1|-
TGTGCCAGCAGCGCGGGACAGAACACTGAAGCTTTCTTT
CASSAGQNTEAFF
>TRBV1|-|TRBJ1-3|-
TGCACCAGCCCTTTCTGTAGACAGCCTCCGCTACATTGTGGAAACACCATATATTTT
CTSPFCRQPPLHCGNTIYF
>TRBV6-4|-|TRBJ2-7|-
TGTGCCGGGGCGAGACAAAACTCCTACGAGCAGTACTTC
CAGARQNSYEQYF
>TRBV7-6|TRBD2|TRBJ2-1|-
TGTGCCAGCAGCTTACCAGGGCGGGAGAAATACAATGAGCAGTTCTTC
CASSLPGREKYNEQFF
>TRBV6-4|-|TRBJ2-3|-
TGTGCCAGCAGTGACGGTGCCCTGAGGGATACGCAGTATTTT
CASSDGALRDTQYF
>TRBV21-1|-|TRBJ2-1|once
TGTGCCAGCAGCAACTATAGCGGGAGGCACGCCAATGAGCAGTTCTTC
CASSNYSGRHANEQFF
>TRBV5-4|TRBD1|TRBJ1-1|few
TGTGCCAGCAGGGACAGGGCTAGGGAATCTGAAGCTTTCTTT
CASRDRARESEAFF
>TRBV6-6|-|TRBJ1-4|-
TGTGCCAGCGGGCTGGGCGAAAAACTGTTTTTT
CASGLGEKLFF
>TRBV9|-|TRBJ2-5|-
TGTGCCAGCAGCGTAGAGGTAGGGAGCCCCTCAGAGACCCAGTACTTC
CASSVEVGSPSETQYF
>TRBV19|-|TRBJ1-5|-
TGTGCCAGTAGTATATGGGCAGCTAGCAATCAGCCCCAGCATTTT
CASSIWAASNQPQHF
>TRBV5-4|-|TRBJ2-6|-
TGTGCCAGCAGCTTGAGCCGCTCTGGGGCCAACGTCCTGACTTTC
CASSLSRSGANVLTF
>TRBV27|TRBD2|TRBJ2-5|-
TGTGCCAGCAGTTTCGCGGGGGGGCAAGAGACCCAGTACTTC
CASSFAGGQETQYF
>TRBV7-9|-|TRBJ2-7|-
TGTGCCAGCAGCCCATTCTACGAGCAGTACTTC
CASSPFYEQYF
>TRBV5-4|-|TRBJ1-1|-
TGTGCCAGCAGCTTGGTTGAGGCTAACACTGAAGCTTTCTTT
CASSLVEANTEAFF
>TRBV25-1|TRBD1|TRBJ2-7|-
TGTGCCAGCAGTCCCCGGACAGGGGCTCTCGAGCAGTACTTC
CASSPRTGALEQYF
>TRBV7-9|-|TRBJ2-2|-
TGTGCCAGCAGCTTAGGGCCGGGACGACTGGCCGGGGAGCTGTTTTTT
CASSLGPGRLAGELFF
>TRBV28|-|TRBJ2-7|-
TGTGCCAGCAGCTCAGGTGAGCAGTACTTC
CASSSGEQYF